This T cell receptor beta chain stems from a study of T cell changes during pregnancy in multiple sclerosis. Using immunoSEQ multiplex PCR, the repertoire was profiled, and TCRdb retains in-frame clones only, with some absent. The sample lists some 97,000 clones; around nine tenths were seen once. The CDR3 has 14 amino acids. V lost 1 base and J lost 0, with 5 bases in between. Germline lookup yields CDR1 MNHNS and CDR2 SASEGT. The source of this sequence is a female donor with multiple sclerosis, enrolled in a pregnancy study. The rearrangement uses TRBV6-1 and TRBJ2-3, with D unresolved. Sequences were derived from peripheral blood, sampled in the second trimester of pregnancy. As DNA, the CDR3 is TGTGCCAGCAGTGAAGTCGGGAGCACAGATACGCAGTATTTT. This gives the protein CASSEVGSTDTQYF.